The 9 T cell receptor beta chains below all came from one sample that was sequenced in a study of T cell responses to AZD1222 COVID-19 vaccine (dated by TCRdb to the early 2020s). The library was made by the immunoSEQ multiplex PCR assay. TCRdb limited this immuneACCESS table to in-frame rearrangements with V and J called. A share of clones is missing; checked studies link under half to unresolved V genes, and the rest is unexplained. Counted in this sample were about 190,000 clones; approximately 91% of them appeared once. The ten largest clones add up to 0.99% of the sample. The time point label corresponds to: baseline before first vaccination. The sample in question was peripheral blood, obtained on day 0 of AZD1222 vaccination. The receptor set was obtained from an adult in good health.

The chain joins TRBV6-5 to TRBJ2-1; 9 bases match TRBD1. This CDR3 region has 13 residues. The germline V gene encodes CDR1 MNHEY and CDR2 SVGAGI. After removal of 7 bases from V and 4 bases from J, the junction contained 2 bases not matched to a gene. CDR3 in DNA: TGTGCCAGCACCGGGACAGGGTACAATGAGCAGTTCTTC. Protein sequence: CASTGTGYNEQFF.

The chain couples TRBV5-1 to TRBJ2-5; the D call may be TRBD1 or TRBD2 (5 bases each). V was shortened by 0 bases and J by 3 bases, with 9 bases between the two germline ends. Germline V CDR1 and CDR2: SGHRS, YFSETQ. The CDR3 extends over 14 amino acids. The CDR3 bases are TGCGCCAGCAGCTTGGCAAGGGGAGAAGAGACCCAGTACTTC. Translating it yields CASSLARGEETQYF. The whole variable domain, filled in from reference TRBV5-1 and TRBJ2-5, reads KAGVTQTPRYLIKTRGQQVTLSCSPISGHRSVSWYQQTPGQGLQFLFEYFSETQRNKGNFPGRFSGRQFSNSRSEMNVSTLELGDSALYLCASSLARGEETQYFGPGTRLLVL.

This chain links TRBV3-1 (or the pseudogene TRBV3-2) with TRBJ1-2; 9 positions agree with TRBD1. The CDR3 loop spans 14 amino acids. The germline V gene has CDR1 LGHDT and CDR2 YNNKEL (reference sequence). Trimming took 0 bases from V and 8 from J; bases not matched to a gene: 4. CDR3 in DNA: TGTGCCAGCAGCCAAGATATCGGACAGGGGGGCTACACCTTC. Translated, it gives CASSQDIGQGGYTF.

CDR3 coding DNA: TGTGCCACCAGCAGTTGGCAGAACACTGAAGCTTTCTTT. Translated, it gives CATSSWQNTEAFF. The chain is built from TRBV15 and TRBJ1-1; D gene ambiguous. CDR1 and CDR2 (germline): LNHNV, YYDKDF (reference sequence). This CDR3 has 13 amino acids. Trimming removed 3 bases at V and 1 base at J, with 6 bases between. Filled out from reference TRBV15 and TRBJ1-1, the complete variable domain reads DAMVIQNPRYQVTQFGKPVTLSCSQTLNHNVMYWYQQKSSQAPKLLFHYYDKDFNNEADTPDNFQSRRPNTSFCFLDIRSPGLGDTAMYLCATSSWQNTEAFFGQGTRLTVV.

The rearrangement uses TRBV10-3 and TRBJ1-5; D is undetermined. The CDR3 is 16 residues long. Germline CDR1 and CDR2: ENHRY and SYGVKD. V lost 3 bases to trimming and J lost 8 bases, with 20 bases between them. CDR3 in DNA: TGTGCCATCAGTGACTATCCGTCGTCAGGAGAAGAGCCCCAGCATTTT. Translated: CAISDYPSSGEEPQHF.

The genes are TRBV7-2 and TRBJ1-5; 7 nucleotides line up with TRBD1. The germline V gene has CDR1 SGHTA and CDR2 FQGNSA. The CDR3 has 14 amino acids. Trimming cost V 3 bases and J 6 bases; bases outside gene matches: 5. The CDR3 protein is CASSLRQGGQPQHF. CDR3 DNA sequence: TGTGCCAGCAGCTTGAGACAGGGCGGTCAGCCCCAGCATTTT. The whole variable domain, remainder taken from reference TRBV7-2 and TRBJ1-5, is GAGVSQSPSNKVTEKGKDVELRCDPISGHTALYWYRQSLGQGLEFLIYFQGNSAPDKSGLPSDRFSAERTGGSVSTLTIQRTQQEDSAVYLCASSLRQGGQPQHFGDGTRLSIL.

The genes are TRBV19 and TRBJ1-6, with D maybe TRBD1 (5 bases). The germline CDR1 and CDR2 sequences are LNHDA and SQIVND (reference sequence). The CDR3 runs to 19 residues. V was trimmed by 8 bases and J by 0 bases, leaving 23 bases between them. CDR3 bases: TGTGCCAGTCCCCTCCTACCCCAGGGCTCGAGCTCCTATAATTCACCCCTCCACTTT. Amino acid sequence: CASPLLPQGSSSYNSPLHF.

This clone was seen just once. The V gene is TRBV5-1, the J gene TRBJ1-3; TRBD1 aligns across 11 bases. J was trimmed by 2 bases and V by 5 bases; bases with no gene match: 6. Germline CDR1 and CDR2: SGHRS and YFSETQ. The CDR3 contains 16 residues. The CDR3 region has the DNA TGCGCCAGCAGTGTCCAGGGACAGGGGGCTGGAAACACCATATATTTT. It translates to CASSVQGQGAGNTIYF.

The V gene is TRBV6-6, the J gene TRBJ2-7, with D unclear. Germline CDR1 reads MNHNY; CDR2 reads SVGAGI (reference sequence). The germline V and J ends were trimmed by 5 bases and 4 bases, with 18 bases remaining between them. There are 15 residues in the CDR3. CDR3 DNA sequence: TGTGCCAGCAGTCTTGGACGCCGTTTAGAATACGAGCAGTACTTC. The encoded protein is CASSLGRRLEYEQYF.